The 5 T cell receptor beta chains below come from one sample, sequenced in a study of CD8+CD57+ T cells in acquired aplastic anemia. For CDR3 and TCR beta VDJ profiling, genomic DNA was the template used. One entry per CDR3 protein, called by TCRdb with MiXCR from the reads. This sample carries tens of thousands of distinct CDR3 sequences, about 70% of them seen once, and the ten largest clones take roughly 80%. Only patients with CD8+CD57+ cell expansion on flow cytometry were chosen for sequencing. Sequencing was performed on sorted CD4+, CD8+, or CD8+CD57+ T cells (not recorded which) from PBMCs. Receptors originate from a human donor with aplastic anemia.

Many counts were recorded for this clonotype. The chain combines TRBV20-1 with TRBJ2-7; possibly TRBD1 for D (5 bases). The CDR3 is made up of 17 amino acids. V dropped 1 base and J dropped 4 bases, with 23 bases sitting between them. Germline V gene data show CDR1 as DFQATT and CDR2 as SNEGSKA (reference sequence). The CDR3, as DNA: TGCAGTGCTAGAGTTAGATATGATGGACAAGGAAGTTACGAGCAGTACTTC. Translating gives CSARVRYDGQGSYEQYF.

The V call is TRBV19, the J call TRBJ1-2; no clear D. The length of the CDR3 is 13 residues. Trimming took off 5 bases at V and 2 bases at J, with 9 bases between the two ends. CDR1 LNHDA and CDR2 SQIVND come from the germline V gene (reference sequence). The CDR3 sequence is CASSWTKNYGYTF. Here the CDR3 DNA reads TGTGCCAGTAGTTGGACGAAAAACTATGGCTACACCTTC.

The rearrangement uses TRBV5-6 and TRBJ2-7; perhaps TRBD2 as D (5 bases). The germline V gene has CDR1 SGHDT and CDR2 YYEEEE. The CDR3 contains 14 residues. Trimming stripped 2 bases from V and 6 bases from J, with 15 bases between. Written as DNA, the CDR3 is TGTGCCAGCAGCTTCGGAGCGGTGCCGGGCGAGCAGTACTTC. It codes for CASSFGAVPGEQYF.

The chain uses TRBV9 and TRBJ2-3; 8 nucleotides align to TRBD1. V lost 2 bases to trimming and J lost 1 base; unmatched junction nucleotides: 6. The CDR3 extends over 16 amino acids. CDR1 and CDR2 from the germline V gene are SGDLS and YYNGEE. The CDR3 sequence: CASSVGQGEGTDTQYF. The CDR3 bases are TGTGCCAGCAGCGTTGGACAGGGCGAGGGCACAGATACGCAGTATTTT.

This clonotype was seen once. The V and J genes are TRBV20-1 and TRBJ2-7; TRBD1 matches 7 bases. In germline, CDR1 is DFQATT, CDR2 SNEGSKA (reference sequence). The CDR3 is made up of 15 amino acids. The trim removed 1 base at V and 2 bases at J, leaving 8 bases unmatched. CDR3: CSARGIDRATYEQYF. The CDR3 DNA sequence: TGCAGTGCTAGAGGGATAGACAGGGCAACCTACGAGCAGTACTTC.